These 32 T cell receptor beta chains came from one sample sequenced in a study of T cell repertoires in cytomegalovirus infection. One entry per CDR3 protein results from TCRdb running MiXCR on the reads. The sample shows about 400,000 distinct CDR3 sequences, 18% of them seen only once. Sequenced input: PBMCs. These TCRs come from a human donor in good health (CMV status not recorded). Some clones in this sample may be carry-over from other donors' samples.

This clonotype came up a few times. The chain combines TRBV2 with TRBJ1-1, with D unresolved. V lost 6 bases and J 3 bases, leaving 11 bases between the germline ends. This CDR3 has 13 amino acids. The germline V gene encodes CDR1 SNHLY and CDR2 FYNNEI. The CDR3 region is CASSVRWDTEAFF. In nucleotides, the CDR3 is TGTGCCAGCAGCGTTCGTTGGGACACTGAAGCTTTCTTT. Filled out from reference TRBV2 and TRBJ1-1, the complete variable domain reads EPEVTQTPSHQVTQMGQEVILRCVPISNHLYFYWYRQILGQKVEFLVSFYNNEISEKSEIFDDQFSVERPDGSNFTLKIRSTKLEDSAMYFCASSVRWDTEAFFGQGTRLTVV.

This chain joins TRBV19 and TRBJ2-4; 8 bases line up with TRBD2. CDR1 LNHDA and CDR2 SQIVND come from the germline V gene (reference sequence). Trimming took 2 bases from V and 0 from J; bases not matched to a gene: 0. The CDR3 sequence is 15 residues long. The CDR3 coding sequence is TGTGCCAGTAGTATACTAGCGGGAGCCAAAAACATTCAGTACTTC. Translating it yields CASSILAGAKNIQYF.

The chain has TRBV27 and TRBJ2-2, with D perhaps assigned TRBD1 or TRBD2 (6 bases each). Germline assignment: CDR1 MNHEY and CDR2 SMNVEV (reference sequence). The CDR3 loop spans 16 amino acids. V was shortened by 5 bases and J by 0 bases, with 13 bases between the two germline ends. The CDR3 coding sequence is TGTGCCAGCAGTCCCGGGGGCTACGCGAACACCGGGGAGCTGTTTTTT. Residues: CASSPGGYANTGELFF.

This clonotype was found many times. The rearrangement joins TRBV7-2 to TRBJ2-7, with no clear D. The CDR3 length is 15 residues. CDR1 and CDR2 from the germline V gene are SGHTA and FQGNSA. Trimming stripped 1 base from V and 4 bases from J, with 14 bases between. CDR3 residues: CASSLVSSQSYEQYF. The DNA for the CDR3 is TGTGCCAGCAGCTTAGTGTCGTCTCAATCATACGAGCAGTACTTC.

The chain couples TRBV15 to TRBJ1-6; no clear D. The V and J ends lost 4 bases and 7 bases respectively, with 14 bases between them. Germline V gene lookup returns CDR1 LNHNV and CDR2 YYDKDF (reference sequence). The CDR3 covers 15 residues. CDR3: CATSISPTLNSPLHF. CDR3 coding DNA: TGTGCCACCAGCATCTCGCCCACTTTAAATTCACCCCTCCACTTT.

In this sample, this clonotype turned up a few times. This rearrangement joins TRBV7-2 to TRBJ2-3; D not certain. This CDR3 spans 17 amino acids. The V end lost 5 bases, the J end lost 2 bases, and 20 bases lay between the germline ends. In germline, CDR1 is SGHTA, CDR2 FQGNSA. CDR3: CASSRWFARRLTDTQYF. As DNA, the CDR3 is TGTGCCAGCAGCCGCTGGTTCGCGCGGCGACTCACAGATACGCAGTATTTT.

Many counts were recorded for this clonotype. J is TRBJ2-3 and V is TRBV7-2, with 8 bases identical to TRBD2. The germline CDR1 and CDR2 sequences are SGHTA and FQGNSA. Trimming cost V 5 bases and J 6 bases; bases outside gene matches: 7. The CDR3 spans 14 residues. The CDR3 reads CASSARGGDDTQYF. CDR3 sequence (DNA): TGTGCCAGCAGCGCCCGGGGGGGGGATGATACGCAGTATTTT.

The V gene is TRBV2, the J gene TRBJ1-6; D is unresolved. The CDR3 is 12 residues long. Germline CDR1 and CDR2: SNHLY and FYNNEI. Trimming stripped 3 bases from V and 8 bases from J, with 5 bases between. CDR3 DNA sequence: TGTGCCAGCAGTGATACGTATTCACCCCTCCACTTT. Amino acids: CASSDTYSPLHF.

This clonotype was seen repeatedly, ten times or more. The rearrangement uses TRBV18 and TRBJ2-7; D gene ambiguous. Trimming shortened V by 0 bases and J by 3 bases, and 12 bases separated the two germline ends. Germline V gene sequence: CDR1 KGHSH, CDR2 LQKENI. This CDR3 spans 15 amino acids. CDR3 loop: CASSPPGARFYEQYF. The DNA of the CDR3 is TGTGCCAGCTCACCACCAGGTGCCCGTTTCTACGAGCAGTACTTC.

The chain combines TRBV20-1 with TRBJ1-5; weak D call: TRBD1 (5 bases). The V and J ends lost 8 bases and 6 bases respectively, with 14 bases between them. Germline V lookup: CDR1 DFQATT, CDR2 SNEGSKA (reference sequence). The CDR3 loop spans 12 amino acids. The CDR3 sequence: CSLGGRAQPQHF. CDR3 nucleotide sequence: TGCAGTCTGGGCGGCAGGGCTCAGCCCCAGCATTTT.

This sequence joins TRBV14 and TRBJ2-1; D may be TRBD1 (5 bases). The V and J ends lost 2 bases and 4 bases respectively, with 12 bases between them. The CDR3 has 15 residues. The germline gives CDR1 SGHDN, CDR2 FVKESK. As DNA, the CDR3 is TGTGCCAGCAGCCAAAGCTGGACACCTTACAATGAGCAGTTCTTC. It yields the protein CASSQSWTPYNEQFF.

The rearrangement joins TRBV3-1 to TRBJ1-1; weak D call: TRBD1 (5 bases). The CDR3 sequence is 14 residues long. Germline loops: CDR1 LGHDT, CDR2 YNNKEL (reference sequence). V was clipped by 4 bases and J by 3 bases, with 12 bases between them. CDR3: CASSPHSGDTEAFF. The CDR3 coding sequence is TGTGCCAGCAGCCCGCACTCGGGGGACACTGAAGCTTTCTTT.

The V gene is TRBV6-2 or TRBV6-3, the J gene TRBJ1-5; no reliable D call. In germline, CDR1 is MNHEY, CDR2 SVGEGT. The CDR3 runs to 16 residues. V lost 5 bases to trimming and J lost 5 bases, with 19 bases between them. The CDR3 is CASSPPTSPGDQPQHF. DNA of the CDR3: TGTGCCAGCAGTCCGCCGACCAGCCCAGGAGATCAGCCCCAGCATTTT.

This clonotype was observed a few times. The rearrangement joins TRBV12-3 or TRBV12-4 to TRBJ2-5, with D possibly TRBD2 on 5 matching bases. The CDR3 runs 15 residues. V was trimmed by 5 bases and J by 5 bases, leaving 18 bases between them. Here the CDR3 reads CASSPRTSIGETQYF. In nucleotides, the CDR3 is TGTGCCAGCAGTCCCCGGACTTCCATTGGCGAGACCCAGTACTTC.

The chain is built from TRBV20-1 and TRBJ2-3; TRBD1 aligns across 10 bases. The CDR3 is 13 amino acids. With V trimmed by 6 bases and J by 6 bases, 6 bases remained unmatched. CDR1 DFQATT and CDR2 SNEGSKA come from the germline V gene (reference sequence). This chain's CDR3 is CSARQGAIDTQYF. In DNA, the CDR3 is TGCAGTGCCCGACAGGGGGCAATCGATACGCAGTATTTT.

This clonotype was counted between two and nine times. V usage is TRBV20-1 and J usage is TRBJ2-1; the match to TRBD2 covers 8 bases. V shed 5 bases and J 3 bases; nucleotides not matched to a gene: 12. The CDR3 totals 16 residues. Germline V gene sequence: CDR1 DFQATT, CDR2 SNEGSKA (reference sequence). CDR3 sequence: CSAWDSSAGDYNEQFF. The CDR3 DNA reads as TGCAGTGCTTGGGATTCATCAGCGGGGGACTACAATGAGCAGTTCTTC.

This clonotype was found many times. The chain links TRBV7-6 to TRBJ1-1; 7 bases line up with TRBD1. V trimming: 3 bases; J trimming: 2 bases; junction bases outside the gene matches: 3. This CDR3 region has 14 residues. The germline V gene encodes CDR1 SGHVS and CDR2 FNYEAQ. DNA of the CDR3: TGTGCCAGCAGCTTTTTAGGGGGCAACACTGAAGCTTTCTTT. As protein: CASSFLGGNTEAFF.

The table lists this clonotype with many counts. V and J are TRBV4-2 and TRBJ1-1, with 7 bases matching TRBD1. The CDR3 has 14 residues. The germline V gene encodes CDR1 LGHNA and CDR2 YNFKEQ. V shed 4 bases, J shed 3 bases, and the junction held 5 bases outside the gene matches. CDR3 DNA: TGTGCCAGCAGCCGAGGCAGGGGGGACACTGAAGCTTTCTTT. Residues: CASSRGRGDTEAFF.

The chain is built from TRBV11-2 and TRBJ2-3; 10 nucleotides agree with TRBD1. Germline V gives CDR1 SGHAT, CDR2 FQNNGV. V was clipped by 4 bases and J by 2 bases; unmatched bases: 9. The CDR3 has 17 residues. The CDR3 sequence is CASSSLKGQGLTDTQYF. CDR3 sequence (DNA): TGTGCCAGCAGCTCTCTGAAGGGACAGGGGCTCACAGATACGCAGTATTTT.

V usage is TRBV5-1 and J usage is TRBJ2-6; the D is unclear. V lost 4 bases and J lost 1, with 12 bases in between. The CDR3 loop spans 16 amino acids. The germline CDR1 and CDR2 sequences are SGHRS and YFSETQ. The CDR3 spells CASSAPVVSGANVLTF. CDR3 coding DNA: TGCGCCAGCAGCGCCCCCGTTGTTTCTGGGGCCAACGTCCTGACTTTC. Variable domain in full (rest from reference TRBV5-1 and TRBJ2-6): KAGVTQTPRYLIKTRGQQVTLSCSPISGHRSVSWYQQTPGQGLQFLFEYFSETQRNKGNFPGRFSGRQFSNSRSEMNVSTLELGDSALYLCASSAPVVSGANVLTFGAGSRLTVL.

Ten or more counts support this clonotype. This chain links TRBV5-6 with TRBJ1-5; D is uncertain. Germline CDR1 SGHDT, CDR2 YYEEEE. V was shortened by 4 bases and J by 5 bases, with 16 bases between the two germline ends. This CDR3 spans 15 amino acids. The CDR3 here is CASSLSRENYQPQHF. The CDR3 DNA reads TGTGCCAGCAGCCTATCACGTGAAAACTATCAGCCCCAGCATTTT.

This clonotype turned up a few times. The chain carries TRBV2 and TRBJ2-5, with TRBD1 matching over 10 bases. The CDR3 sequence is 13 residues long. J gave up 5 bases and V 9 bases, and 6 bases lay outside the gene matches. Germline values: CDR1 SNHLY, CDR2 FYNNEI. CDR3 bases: TGTGCCAGTAGACAGGGGGCCGGGGAGACCCAGTACTTC. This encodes CASRQGAGETQYF.

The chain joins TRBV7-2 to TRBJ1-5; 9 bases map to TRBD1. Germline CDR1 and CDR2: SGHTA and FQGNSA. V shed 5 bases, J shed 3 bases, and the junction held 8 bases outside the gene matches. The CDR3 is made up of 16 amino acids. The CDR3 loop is CASSRFRDRVNQPQHF. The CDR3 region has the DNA TGTGCCAGCAGCCGGTTCAGGGACAGGGTCAATCAGCCCCAGCATTTT.

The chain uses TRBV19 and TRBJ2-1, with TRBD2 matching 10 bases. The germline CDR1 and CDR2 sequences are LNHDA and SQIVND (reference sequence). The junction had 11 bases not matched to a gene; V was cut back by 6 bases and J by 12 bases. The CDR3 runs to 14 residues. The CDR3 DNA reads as TGTGCCAGTAGGGCTAGCGGGGGAGGAATTGGGCAGTTCTTC. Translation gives CASRASGGGIGQFF.

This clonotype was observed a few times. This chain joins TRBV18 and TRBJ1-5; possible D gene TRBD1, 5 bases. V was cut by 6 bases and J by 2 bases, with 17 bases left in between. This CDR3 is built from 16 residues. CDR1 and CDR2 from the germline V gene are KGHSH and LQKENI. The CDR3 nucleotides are TGTGCCAGCTCGCCCTCAGGACCGGGGGGCAATCAGCCCCAGCATTTT. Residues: CASSPSGPGGNQPQHF.

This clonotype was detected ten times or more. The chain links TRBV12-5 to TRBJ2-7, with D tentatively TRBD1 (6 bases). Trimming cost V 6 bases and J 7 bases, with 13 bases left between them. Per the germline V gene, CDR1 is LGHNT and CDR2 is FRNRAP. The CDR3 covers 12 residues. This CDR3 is CASGKTGGEQYF. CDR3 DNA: TGTGCTAGTGGAAAGACAGGCGGAGAGCAGTACTTC.

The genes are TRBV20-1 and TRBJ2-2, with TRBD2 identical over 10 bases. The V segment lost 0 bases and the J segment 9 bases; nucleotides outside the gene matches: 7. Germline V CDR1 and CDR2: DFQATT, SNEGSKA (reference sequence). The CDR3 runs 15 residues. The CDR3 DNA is TGCAGTGCTAGAGAAAGACTAGCGGGTGCCCGGGAGCTGTTTTTT. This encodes CSARERLAGARELFF.

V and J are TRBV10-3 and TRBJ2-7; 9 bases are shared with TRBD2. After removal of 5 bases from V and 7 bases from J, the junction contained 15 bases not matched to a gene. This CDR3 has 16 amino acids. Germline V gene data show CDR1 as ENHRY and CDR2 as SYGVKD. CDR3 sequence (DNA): TGTGCCATCAGTTCCGGGGGGGTAGCGGGAGTTGGTGAGCAGTACTTC. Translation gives CAISSGGVAGVGEQYF.

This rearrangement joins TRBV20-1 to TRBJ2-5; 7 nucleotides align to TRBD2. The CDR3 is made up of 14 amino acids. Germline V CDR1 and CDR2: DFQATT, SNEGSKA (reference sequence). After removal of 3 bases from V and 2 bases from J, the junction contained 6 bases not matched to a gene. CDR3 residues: CSASLAGVQETQYF. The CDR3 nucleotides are TGCAGTGCTAGTCTTGCGGGAGTTCAAGAGACCCAGTACTTC.

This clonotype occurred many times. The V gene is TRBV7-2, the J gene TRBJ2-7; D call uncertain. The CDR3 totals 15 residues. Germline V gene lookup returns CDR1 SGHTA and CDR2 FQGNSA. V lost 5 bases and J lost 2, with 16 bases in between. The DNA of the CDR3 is TGTGCCAGCAGCCCCCGCCCGCACAGCACCTACGAGCAGTACTTC. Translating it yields CASSPRPHSTYEQYF.

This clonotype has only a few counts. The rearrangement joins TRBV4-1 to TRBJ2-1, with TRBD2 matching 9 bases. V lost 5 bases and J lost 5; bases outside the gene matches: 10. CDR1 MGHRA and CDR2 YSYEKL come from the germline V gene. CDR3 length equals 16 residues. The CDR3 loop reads CASSRPVASGDNEQFF. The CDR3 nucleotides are TGCGCCAGCAGCAGGCCAGTCGCTAGCGGGGACAATGAGCAGTTCTTC.

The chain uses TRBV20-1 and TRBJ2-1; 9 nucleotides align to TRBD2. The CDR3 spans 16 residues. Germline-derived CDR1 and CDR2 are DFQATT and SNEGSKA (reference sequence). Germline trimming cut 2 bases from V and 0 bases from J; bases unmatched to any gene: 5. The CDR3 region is CSARIAGGRSYNEQFF. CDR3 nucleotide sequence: TGCAGTGCTAGAATCGCGGGGGGGCGCTCCTACAATGAGCAGTTCTTC.